This T cell receptor (beta chain) was observed in a study of PD-L1 blockade in urothelial cancer. Study in general: Blood was analyzed 3 weeks (second dose) and 6 weeks after treatment start. Peripheral blood specimens exhibited a median yield of approximately 150,000 T cells.

The time point denotes: pretreatment peripheral blood. Germline V CDR1 and CDR2: SGDLS, YYNGEE. The CDR3 is 15 amino acids. With V trimmed by 0 bases and J by 7 bases, 5 bases remained unmatched. Clones were sequenced by immunoSEQ multiplex PCR, and TCRdb holds only the in-frame ones, with some missing. The data contain roughly 38,000 clones, 82% of them singletons. The V call is TRBV9, the J call TRBJ2-1, with 9 bases aligning to TRBD2. The input for sequencing was PBMCs, taken around atezolizumab (anti-PD-L1) treatment. The clonotype was recovered from a man in his sixties with urothelial cancer. CDR3 region: CASSVDAGGPNEQFF. The CDR3 DNA reads TGTGCCAGCAGCGTAGACGCGGGGGGGCCGAATGAGCAGTTCTTC. The complete variable domain, with remaining parts taken from reference TRBV9 and TRBJ2-1, reads DSGVTQTPKHLITATGQRVTLRCSPRSGDLSVYWYQQSLDQGLQFLIQYYNGEERAKGNILERFSAQQFPDLHSELNLSSLELGDSALYFCASSVDAGGPNEQFFGPGTRLTVL.